This T cell receptor beta chain was obtained from a study of blood T cell repertoires in COVID-19. The V gene end was trimmed by 3 bases and the J gene end by 4 bases; junction bases not matched to a gene: 3. Germline V gene lookup returns CDR1 SGHKS and CDR2 YYEKEE (reference sequence). The length of the CDR3 is 13 residues. Generated by immunoSEQ multiplex PCR, the TCRdb table keeps only in-frame clones and is missing some. The table lists about 150,000 clones, 84% of them singletons. The gene calls are TRBV5-5 and TRBJ1-1, with 7 bases aligning to TRBD1. The sequenced material came from peripheral blood. The TCR sequence derives from a human donor in a cohort sampled during active COVID-19. CDR3 in amino acids: CASSWTGSTEAFF. CDR3 DNA: TGTGCCAGCAGCTGGACAGGCTCCACTGAAGCTTTCTTT.